The clone carrying this T cell receptor beta chain has just a few counts. This specimen comes from a study of blood T cells in healthy people across ages. Together with a sample-barcoded 5' primer, a J-beta primer mix was included in a second PCR lasting roughly 6 to 12 cycles. Every sample gave at least 3 million paired-end reads containing CDR3. From the 5' RACE reads, TCRdb called clonotypes with MiXCR, one entry per CDR3 protein. The profile shows some 900,000 distinct CDR3 sequences, about 48% of them singletons. Material for sequencing was blood. The clonotype comes from a man in his thirties or forties in good health.

The CDR3 coding sequence is TGTGCCAGCTCAGATGCGGACAAGCAGTACTTC. Its protein product is CASSDADKQYF. The J gene is TRBJ2-7, the V gene TRBV18, with D perhaps TRBD1 (5 bases). Germline lookup yields CDR1 KGHSH and CDR2 LQKENI. The CDR3 has 11 amino acids. With 5 bases removed from V and 8 bases from J, the gap between germline ends came to 10 bases.